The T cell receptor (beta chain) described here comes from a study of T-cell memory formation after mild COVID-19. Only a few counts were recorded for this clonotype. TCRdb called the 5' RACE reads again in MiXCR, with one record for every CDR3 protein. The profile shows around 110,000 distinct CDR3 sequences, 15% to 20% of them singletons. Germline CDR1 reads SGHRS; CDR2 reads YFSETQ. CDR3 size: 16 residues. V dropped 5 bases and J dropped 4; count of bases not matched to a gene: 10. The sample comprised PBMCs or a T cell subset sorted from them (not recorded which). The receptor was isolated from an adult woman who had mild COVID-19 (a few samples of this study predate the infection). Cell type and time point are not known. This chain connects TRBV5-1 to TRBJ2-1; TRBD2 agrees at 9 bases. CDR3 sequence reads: CASSGPGLAPYNEQFF. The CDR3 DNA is TGCGCCAGCAGTGGACCGGGACTAGCCCCTTACAATGAGCAGTTCTTC.